The rows below give T cell receptor beta chains drawn from one sample of a study of blood T cell repertoires in COVID-19. The method was immunoSEQ multiplex PCR; TCRdb's version includes in-frame clones alone and lacks a portion of them. This sample has 400,000 to 550,000 clones, with around 88% found just once. Sequencing used peripheral blood. The receptors stem from a woman aged 25 to 39 with acute or convalescent COVID-19. CDR3s include the opening cysteine and the closing phenylalanine or tryptophan.

TRBV6-5,CASSYQGAASSYEQYF
TRBV19,CASSRTGRNYEQYF
TRBV20-1,CSASLLWVAGSGYTF
TRBV6-1,CASSEALYTGGRGTDTQYF
TRBV29-1,CSGGEAGANVLTF
TRBV7-6,CASSSEPGLRLTTTDTQYF
TRBV24-1,CATSDFATGDEQFF
TRBV2,CASRDRGNNSPLHF
TRBV6-5,CASTGGYETQYF
TRBV11-2,CASSFGGASETQYF
TRBV7-9,CASGPTGVNTIYF
TRBV27,CASSRGGNQETQYF
TRBV5-1,CASSKTGDNQPQHF
TRBV21-1,CASSKGRTARGGNTEAFF
TRBV16,CASGHGFDYGYTF
TRBV19,CASSIVSGINEKLFF
TRBV19,CASSRTGIYGYTF
TRBV2,CASHRQGGGETQYF
TRBV7-9,CASSLPGLAGEDTQYF
TRBV6-2/TRBV6-3,CASSYSGQGAKNIQYF